The subject of this entry is one T cell receptor (beta chain). One base away lies a much larger clone, so this may be a sequencing read error. This specimen belongs to a study of T-cell reconstitution after alpha-beta-depleted transplantation in children. The TCRbeta library was prepared with unique molecular identifiers. TCRdb processed the PCR reads anew with MiXCR; each CDR3 protein has one entry. In the table there are about 640,000 distinct CDR3 sequences, approximately 15% of which are singletons. This CDR3 is 14 amino acids long. This chain uses TRBV12-3 or TRBV12-4 with TRBJ2-1; D not resolved. The sequencing used PBMCs from the stem cell graft donor, collected from the stem cell graft. This TCR was sampled from a human donor who donated a stem cell graft to a child with acute myeloid leukemia. For the CDR3, the DNA is TGTGCCAGCAGTTTTGCGTACTCCTACCATGAGCAGTTCTTC. Amino acids: CASSFAYSYHEQFF.